Presented here are 3 T cell receptor beta chains from one specimen sequenced in a study of PD-L1 blockade in urothelial cancer. Time point given: pretreatment peripheral blood. Repertoires were generated with immunoSEQ multiplex PCR, while TCRdb's copy carries only in-frame clones and drops some. The sample records roughly 47,000 clones, more than 65% being singletons. Sequenced material: PBMCs, taken around atezolizumab (anti-PD-L1) treatment. The receptors were gathered from a man between 70 and 80 years old with urothelial cancer.

The chain is built from TRBV19 and TRBJ2-7; tentatively, D is TRBD2 (5 bases). V lost 5 bases to trimming and J lost 2 bases, with 13 bases between them. The CDR3 sequence is 14 residues long. From germline, CDR1 is LNHDA and CDR2 SQIVND (reference sequence). The CDR3 here is CASSGSQLAYEQYF. The CDR3, as DNA: TGTGCCAGTAGTGGGAGTCAGTTGGCCTACGAGCAGTACTTC.

The chain employs TRBV4-1 and TRBJ2-7; a weak D match, TRBD1 (5 bases). V dropped 0 bases and J dropped 2 bases, with 11 bases sitting between them. This CDR3 has 15 residues. Germline-derived CDR1 and CDR2 are MGHRA and YSYEKL. The CDR3 region has the DNA TGCGCCAGCAGCCAAGAACAGGATCAGGCCTACGAGCAGTACTTC. Amino acid sequence: CASSQEQDQAYEQYF.

The V call is TRBV19, the J call TRBJ2-2; 9 bases agree with TRBD1. Trimming at V came to 9 bases and at J to 7 bases, leaving 6 bases not matched to a gene. Germline V lookup: CDR1 LNHDA, CDR2 SQIVND (reference sequence). The CDR3 totals 13 residues. In DNA, the CDR3 is TGTGCCAGCTCTGGACAGGGGAACGGGGAGCTGTTTTTT. It yields the protein CASSGQGNGELFF.